The 29 T cell receptor beta chains given below trace back to one sample, sequenced in a study of cytomegalovirus exposure and HLA in healthy donors. PCR primers comprised 60 Vbeta and 13 Jbeta primers. Sequencing was performed with immunoSEQ multiplex PCR; in TCRdb, only in-frame clones are kept and a portion is missing. The sample holds approximately 150,000 clones; nearly 80% are singletons and the top ten take roughly an eighth. The specimen sequenced was PBMCs. Source of these receptors: a woman aged 40 to 50 in good health and CMV-seronegative.

The rearrangement uses TRBV4-2 and TRBJ2-7, with D maybe TRBD1 (5 bases). This CDR3 has 14 amino acids. V dropped 1 base and J dropped 1 base, with 8 bases sitting between them. Germline V CDR1 and CDR2: LGHNA, YNFKEQ. The CDR3 DNA reads TGTGCCAGCAGCCAAGTTAAGGGGTCCTACGAGCAGTACTTC. It encodes CASSQVKGSYEQYF.

This clone came up a few times. The chain employs TRBV4-1 and TRBJ1-2; 7 bases fit TRBD1. J lost 3 bases, V lost 0 bases, and 4 bases had no gene match. CDR1 is MGHRA and CDR2 is YSYEKL in the germline V gene. This CDR3 comprises 15 residues. CDR3 DNA: TGCGCCAGCAGCCAAGAGACCAGGGGGTACTATGGCTACACCTTC. It is translated as CASSQETRGYYGYTF.

The J gene is TRBJ1-4, the V gene TRBV6-6; 7 nucleotides agree with TRBD1. CDR1 and CDR2 (germline): MNHNY, SVGAGI (reference sequence). The CDR3 covers 16 residues. Losses at the gene ends were 7 bases for V and 6 bases for J; bases not matched to a gene: 14. The CDR3 DNA reads TGTGCCAGCACCGTAACTATGACAGGGAGTGATGAAAAACTGTTTTTT. Protein product: CASTVTMTGSDEKLFF.

The genes are TRBV11-3 and TRBJ1-1, with D perhaps TRBD1 (5 bases). CDR3 length: 13 residues. From germline, CDR1 is SGHNT and CDR2 YENEEA. Trimming removed 3 bases at V and 1 base at J, with 6 bases between. CDR3 amino acids: CASSLQGNTEAFF. DNA for the CDR3: TGTGCCAGCAGCTTGCAGGGGAACACTGAAGCTTTCTTT.

The V gene is TRBV19, the J gene TRBJ1-2, with 7 bases that match TRBD1. There are 14 residues in the CDR3. Trimming took 5 bases from V and 7 from J; bases not matched to a gene: 10. Germline V gene data show CDR1 as LNHDA and CDR2 as SQIVND (reference sequence). CDR3 protein: CASSPARGEGGYTF. CDR3 sequence (DNA): TGTGCCAGTAGTCCGGCCAGGGGGGAAGGTGGCTACACCTTC.

The CDR3 here is CASSLERDIYEKLFF. The CDR3 DNA sequence: TGTGCCAGCAGCTTAGAACGGGACATATATGAAAAACTGTTTTTT. This chain links TRBV7-2 with TRBJ1-4; D possibly corresponds to TRBD1 (6 bases). From germline, CDR1 is SGHTA and CDR2 FQGNSA. V was trimmed by 1 base and J by 6 bases, leaving 12 bases between them. The length of the CDR3 is 15 residues.

The gene calls are TRBV6-5 and TRBJ2-3; 10 nucleotides line up with TRBD2. V gave up 0 bases and J gave up 10 bases; unmatched junction bases: 7. The CDR3 length is 15 residues. Germline-derived CDR1 and CDR2 are MNHEY and SVGAGI. CDR3 nucleotide sequence: TGTGCCAGCAGTTACTCGAGAGCGGGGGGGAGGGCGCAGTATTTT. This sequence encodes CASSYSRAGGRAQYF.

The genes are TRBV6-5 and TRBJ2-7; 9 bases are shared with TRBD1. The germline V gene has CDR1 MNHEY and CDR2 SVGAGI. The CDR3 is 14 amino acids. The V and J ends lost 6 bases and 3 bases, in that order; junction bases with no gene match: 6. The CDR3 nucleotides read TGTGCCAGCAGCCCTAGACAGGGGGGCTACGAGCAGTACTTC. This encodes CASSPRQGGYEQYF.

The chain employs TRBV11-3 and TRBJ1-1, with 7 bases fitting TRBD1. This CDR3 is built from 12 residues. With V trimmed by 2 bases and J by 8 bases, 2 bases remained unmatched. Germline assignment: CDR1 SGHNT and CDR2 YENEEA. CDR3 in DNA: TGTGCCAGCAGCTTACAGACAGGGGAAGCTTTCTTT. It specifies CASSLQTGEAFF.

This chain joins TRBV19 and TRBJ1-1; a possible D gene is TRBD1 (5 bases). The length of the CDR3 is 12 residues. Germline V gives CDR1 LNHDA, CDR2 SQIVND (reference sequence). V gave up 5 bases and J gave up 7 bases, with 11 bases separating them. CDR3 bases: TGTGCCAGTAGTTCCCAGGGCTATGAAGCTTTCTTT. Its translation: CASSSQGYEAFF.

The chain employs TRBV27 and TRBJ1-4, with unresolved D. CDR1 is MNHEY, CDR2 SMNVEV, per germline (reference sequence). The CDR3 consists of 14 residues. Trimming took off 0 bases at V and 4 bases at J, with 6 bases between the two ends. CDR3 loop: CASSLSQNNEKLFF. CDR3 DNA: TGTGCCAGCAGTTTATCCCAGAATAATGAAAAACTGTTTTTT.

This chain links TRBV7-9 with TRBJ2-2, with D tentatively TRBD1 (5 bases). This CDR3 is built from 15 residues. Germline loops: CDR1 SEHNR, CDR2 FQNEAQ (reference sequence). Trimming stripped 0 bases from V and 3 bases from J, with 8 bases between. The CDR3 DNA reads as TGTGCCAGCAGCTTAGCCAGGGATGACACCGGGGAGCTGTTTTTT. This gives the protein CASSLARDDTGELFF. Using reference TRBV7-9 and TRBJ2-2 for the parts outside the CDR3, the full variable domain is DTGVSQNPRHKITKRGQNVTFRCDPISEHNRLYWYRQTLGQGPEFLTYFQNEAQLEKSRLLSDRFSAERPKGSFSTLEIQRTEQGDSAMYLCASSLARDDTGELFFGEGSRLTVL.

The rearrangement links TRBV7-2 to TRBJ2-3, with 8 bases aligning to TRBD2. This CDR3 has 13 amino acids. The V gene's germline CDR1 is SGHTA and CDR2 FQGNSA. V shed 6 bases and J 5 bases; nucleotides not matched to a gene: 4. Written as DNA, the CDR3 is TGTGCCAGCAGTGTAGCGGGGATAGATACGCAGTATTTT. It codes for CASSVAGIDTQYF.

J is TRBJ1-2 and V is TRBV28; TRBD1 matches at 8 bases. Germline lookup yields CDR1 MDHEN and CDR2 SYDVKM. J gave up 6 bases and V 4 bases, and 19 bases lay outside the gene matches. The CDR3 loop spans 18 amino acids. The CDR3 DNA is TGTGCCAGCAGTTCGCCCCGAAACCTATTGGACAGGGTGGATGGCTACACCTTC. Amino acid sequence: CASSSPRNLLDRVDGYTF.

CDR3 in amino acids: CAWSLDWESEAFF. In DNA form, the CDR3 reads TGTGCCTGGAGTCTGGACTGGGAATCTGAAGCTTTCTTT. The J gene is TRBJ1-1, the V gene TRBV30; D not resolved. CDR1 and CDR2 (germline): GTSNPN, SVGIG (reference sequence). The V gene lost 2 bases and the J gene lost 6 bases, with 13 bases spanning the gap. The CDR3 loop spans 13 amino acids.

The chain carries TRBV5-1 and TRBJ1-1; 9 bases align to TRBD1. The CDR3 spans 17 residues. V was clipped by 2 bases and J by 1 base; unmatched bases: 9. Germline V CDR1 and CDR2: SGHRS, YFSETQ. CDR3 sequence: CASSLGTGNTQNTEAFF. As DNA, the CDR3 is TGCGCCAGCAGCTTAGGGACAGGGAACACCCAGAACACTGAAGCTTTCTTT.

The chain couples TRBV18 to TRBJ2-5; 10 bases are a match to TRBD2. The CDR3 is 15 amino acids. Trimming cost V 3 bases and J 4 bases; bases outside gene matches: 5. The germline gives CDR1 KGHSH, CDR2 LQKENI. The CDR3 region is CASSPWSGGGETQYF. The CDR3 DNA is TGTGCCAGCTCACCGTGGAGCGGGGGGGGAGAGACCCAGTACTTC.

This clone has only a few counts. This chain links TRBV6-1 with TRBJ1-1; D unclear. This CDR3 contains 13 residues. V was cut by 6 bases and J by 0 bases, with 8 bases left in between. Germline-derived CDR1 and CDR2 are MNHNS and SASEGT. The CDR3 spells CASREGMNTEAFF. CDR3 nucleotide sequence: TGTGCCAGCAGGGAGGGCATGAACACTGAAGCTTTCTTT.

The V gene is TRBV19, the J gene TRBJ2-6; D is perhaps TRBD1 (6 bases). The germline V and J ends were trimmed by 1 base and 2 bases, with 24 bases remaining between them. The germline V gene has CDR1 LNHDA and CDR2 SQIVND (reference sequence). The CDR3 is 21 residues long. The CDR3 DNA is TGTGCCAGTAGTATAGCTACCGGACAGTCAAGGACTGGTACTGGGGCCAACGTCCTGACTTTC. Protein: CASSIATGQSRTGTGANVLTF.

V and J are TRBV4-1 and TRBJ1-1, with D unclear. CDR1 is MGHRA, CDR2 YSYEKL, per germline. The CDR3 consists of 15 residues. The V end was cut by 0 bases, the J end by 3 bases, with 11 bases between. The CDR3 spells CASSQDPRSYTEAFF. The DNA of the CDR3 is TGCGCCAGCAGCCAAGACCCCCGGTCCTACACTGAAGCTTTCTTT.

The chain joins TRBV5-4 to TRBJ2-3; no firm D call. The CDR3 has 17 amino acids. The germline gives CDR1 SGHNT, CDR2 YYREEE (reference sequence). Trimming stripped 0 bases from V and 1 base from J, with 15 bases between. CDR3 DNA sequence: TGTGCCAGCAGCTTGGTGGCTAGTAGGTGGGGCACAGATACGCAGTATTTT. Protein: CASSLVASRWGTDTQYF.

About this clone itself: The junction differs from germline at one of its ends, possibly a read error. The rearrangement links TRBV7-7 to TRBJ2-3; TRBD2 agrees at 8 bases. There are 16 residues in the CDR3. Germline V CDR1 and CDR2: SSHAT, FNYEAQ (reference sequence). The CDR3 bases are TGTGCTAGCAGCCCCGGACTAGCCGGAAGCACAGATACGCAGTATTTT. The encoded protein is CASSPGLAGSTDTQYF.

This chain uses TRBV6-5 with TRBJ2-4; perhaps TRBD2 as D (6 bases). The CDR3 is 15 residues long. Germline-derived CDR1 and CDR2 are MNHEY and SVGAGI. With 6 bases removed from V and 0 bases from J, the gap between germline ends came to 12 bases. CDR3 sequence: CASSRAGLAKNIQYF. CDR3 sequence (DNA): TGTGCCAGCAGCCGGGCGGGATTAGCCAAAAACATTCAGTACTTC.

The V gene is TRBV11-1, the J gene TRBJ2-5; TRBD1 matches 7 bases. The CDR3 loop spans 13 amino acids. Germline V gene lookup returns CDR1 SGHAT and CDR2 FQDESV (reference sequence). Trimming took 6 bases from V and 1 from J; bases not matched to a gene: 2. CDR3 protein: CASRQGIQETQYF. The DNA of the CDR3 is TGTGCCAGCAGACAGGGGATCCAAGAGACCCAGTACTTC. Based on the CDR3 plus reference TRBV11-1 and TRBJ2-5, the full variable domain is EAEVAQSPRYKITEKSQAVAFWCDPISGHATLYWYRQILGQGPELLVQFQDESVVDDSQLPKDRFSAERLKGVDSTLKIQPAELGDSAMYLCASRQGIQETQYFGPGTRLLVL.

The chain combines TRBV28 with TRBJ1-1, with 11 bases that match TRBD1. The CDR3 is 17 amino acids. Germline assignment: CDR1 MDHEN and CDR2 SYDVKM. V lost 1 base to trimming and J lost 1 base; unmatched junction nucleotides: 5. The CDR3 spells CASSLLGTGGENTEAFF. The CDR3 DNA is TGTGCCAGCAGTTTATTAGGGACAGGGGGGGAGAACACTGAAGCTTTCTTT. The whole variable domain, remainder taken from reference TRBV28 and TRBJ1-1, is DVKVTQSSRYLVKRTGEKVFLECVQDMDHENMFWYRQDPGLGLRLIYFSYDVKMKEKGDIPEGYSVSREKKERFSLILESASTNQTSMYLCASSLLGTGGENTEAFFGQGTRLTVV.

J is TRBJ1-5 and V is TRBV20-1; D unresolved. Looked up from germline, CDR1 is DFQATT and CDR2 is SNEGSKA (reference sequence). V was shortened by 6 bases and J by 12 bases, with 15 bases between the two germline ends. The CDR3 has 11 residues. The CDR3 sequence: CSAHRLDSQHF. DNA for the CDR3: TGCAGTGCCCATCGACTGGATAGCCAGCATTTT.

The V gene is TRBV18, the J gene TRBJ2-3; possible D gene TRBD1, 5 bases. CDR1 and CDR2 from the germline V gene are KGHSH and LQKENI. Trimming cost V 0 bases and J 3 bases, with 13 bases left between them. There are 16 residues in the CDR3. The CDR3 is CASSPPWQGWTDTQYF. The CDR3 DNA reads as TGTGCCAGCTCACCACCGTGGCAGGGATGGACAGATACGCAGTATTTT.

V and J are TRBV11-1 and TRBJ2-5; 7 bases fit TRBD1. CDR1 and CDR2 from the germline V gene are SGHAT and FQDESV (reference sequence). With V trimmed by 2 bases and J by 5 bases, 8 bases remained unmatched. This CDR3 spans 15 amino acids. CDR3 nucleotide sequence: TGTGCCAGCAGCTTATCCGGGACAGCCTCCGAGACCCAGTACTTC. Its translation: CASSLSGTASETQYF. The full variable domain, with the rest looked up from reference TRBV11-1 and TRBJ2-5, is EAEVAQSPRYKITEKSQAVAFWCDPISGHATLYWYRQILGQGPELLVQFQDESVVDDSQLPKDRFSAERLKGVDSTLKIQPAELGDSAMYLCASSLSGTASETQYFGPGTRLLVL.

This clone was counted only a few times. V is TRBV19 and J is TRBJ2-5; 7 bases agree with TRBD1. V was pared by 6 bases and J by 5 bases, with 18 bases of the junction left unmatched. This CDR3 has 17 amino acids. The germline gives CDR1 LNHDA, CDR2 SQIVND (reference sequence). The CDR3 loop is CASSEPPTGLFGETQYF. CDR3 DNA: TGTGCCAGTAGCGAACCTCCGACAGGGCTCTTCGGGGAGACCCAGTACTTC.